This T cell receptor (beta chain) derives from a study of blood T cell repertoires in COVID-19. Study-level background: Sites in the United States, Italy and Spain provided acute and convalescent COVID-19 samples. From T cells, B-cell-depleted T cells, or PBMCs came the material, which was cDNA or gDNA.

In the authors' workflow: Estimation of nucleated cell counts was performed using reference gene primer amplification. Clones were sequenced by immunoSEQ multiplex PCR, and TCRdb holds only the in-frame ones, with some missing. The V and J calls and clone size were taken over from that table, and D and trimming were inferred from the DNA. The sample holds tens of thousands of clones; around 87% are singletons and the top ten take over 6.5%. CDR1 and CDR2 (germline): MNHNY, SVGAGI (reference sequence). The CDR3 has 15 amino acids. V lost 2 bases to trimming and J lost 4 bases; unmatched junction nucleotides: 5.

The sample taken for sequencing was peripheral blood. This chain uses TRBV6-6 with TRBJ1-5; 7 bases are a match to TRBD1. This clonotype originated in a man in his sixties with acute or convalescent COVID-19. The CDR3 sequence is CASSYTDRENQPQHF. The CDR3 DNA reads TGTGCCAGCAGTTACACCGACAGGGAAAATCAGCCCCAGCATTTT.